The 23 T cell receptor beta chains given below trace back to one sample, sequenced in a study of blood T cell repertoires in COVID-19. Libraries were prepared by immunoSEQ multiplex PCR; TCRdb keeps only in-frame clonotypes and omits some of them. The profile shows about 200,000 clones, less than 80% of them singletons. Specimen: peripheral blood. All receptors come from a man aged 50 or older who had recovered from COVID-19.

The sample holds a few counts of this clone. V gene TRBV5-1 combines with J gene TRBJ2-1; 10 positions match TRBD2. The CDR3 runs 17 residues. The V segment lost 4 bases and the J segment 0 bases; nucleotides outside the gene matches: 7. Germline V gives CDR1 SGHRS, CDR2 YFSETQ. Here the CDR3 reads CASSDTSGKSSYNEQFF. The CDR3 DNA follows: TGCGCCAGCAGCGACACTAGCGGGAAGAGCTCCTACAATGAGCAGTTCTTC.

The V and J genes are TRBV11-2 and TRBJ2-5; D gene uncertain. There are 15 residues in the CDR3. Germline lookup yields CDR1 SGHAT and CDR2 FQNNGV. V dropped 5 bases and J dropped 4 bases, with 17 bases sitting between them. The CDR3 nucleotides are TGTGCCAGCAGCACACGCGGCCGTGTCGGAGAGACCCAGTACTTC. This codes for CASSTRGRVGETQYF. Filled out from reference TRBV11-2 and TRBJ2-5, the complete variable domain reads EAGVAQSPRYKIIEKRQSVAFWCNPISGHATLYWYQQILGQGPKLLIQFQNNGVVDDSQLPKDRFSAERLKGVDSTLKIQPAKLEDSAVYLCASSTRGRVGETQYFGPGTRLLVL.

This clone has only a few counts. The J gene is TRBJ2-7, the V gene TRBV3-1 (or the pseudogene TRBV3-2); D not certain. Germline CDR1 is LGHDT and CDR2 is YNNKEL (reference sequence). This CDR3 is built from 13 residues. V lost 1 base and J 5 bases, leaving 9 bases between the germline ends. Here the CDR3 reads CASSQAEHHEQYF. DNA for the CDR3: TGTGCCAGCAGCCAAGCGGAGCACCACGAGCAGTACTTC.

V gene TRBV5-1 combines with J gene TRBJ2-7, with D possibly being TRBD1 (6 bases). Trimming cost V 5 bases and J 4 bases, with 10 bases left between them. Germline-derived CDR1 and CDR2 are SGHRS and YFSETQ. The CDR3 is 12 residues long. CDR3 residues: CASRGQNYEQYF. CDR3 DNA: TGCGCCAGCAGGGGACAAAATTACGAGCAGTACTTC.

The chain is built from TRBV5-3 and TRBJ2-3; 7 nucleotides line up with TRBD2. TRBV5-3 is an ORF, and what it does is uncertain. The CDR3 totals 12 residues. The J segment lost 9 bases and the V segment lost 2 bases, leaving 3 bases of the junction unmatched. DNA of the CDR3: TGTGCCAGAAGCTTTGGGGGGGACACGCAGTATTTT. Translating it yields CARSFGGDTQYF.

V and J are TRBV29-1 and TRBJ1-1; weak D call: TRBD1 (5 bases). V was pared by 7 bases and J by 7 bases, with 19 bases between. This CDR3 is built from 13 residues. Germline CDR1 SQVTM, CDR2 ANQGSEA. The CDR3 loop reads CSGTRQQVGEAFF. The CDR3 bases are TGCAGCGGGACACGACAACAGGTTGGTGAAGCTTTCTTT.

This clone was seen more than once but under ten times. The chain has TRBV15 and TRBJ2-1, with 7 bases aligning to TRBD1. Germline V gene lookup returns CDR1 LNHNV and CDR2 YYDKDF (reference sequence). Trimming cost V 3 bases and J 3 bases; bases outside gene matches: 11. This CDR3 has 17 amino acids. CDR3 protein: CATSRARDRNIYNEQFF. CDR3 nucleotides: TGTGCCACCAGCAGGGCTAGGGACAGAAACATCTACAATGAGCAGTTCTTC.

This sequence joins TRBV7-3 and TRBJ2-7; 9 bases map to TRBD2. The length of the CDR3 is 14 residues. In germline, CDR1 is SGHTA, CDR2 FQGTGA. V lost 5 bases to trimming and J lost 5 bases; unmatched junction nucleotides: 7. CDR3 nucleotide sequence: TGTGCCAGCAGCCGCCATAGCGGGAGAGACGAGCAGTACTTC. It translates to CASSRHSGRDEQYF.

This clone showed up just a few times. J is TRBJ2-3 and V is TRBV18; D might be TRBD2 (5 bases). The CDR3 runs 14 residues. V gave up 0 bases and J gave up 4 bases, with 8 bases separating them. Germline CDR1 is KGHSH and CDR2 is LQKENI. The CDR3 reads CASSPPGRADTQYF. In DNA form, the CDR3 reads TGTGCCAGCTCACCACCAGGGAGAGCAGATACGCAGTATTTT.

This chain uses TRBV6-4 with TRBJ2-7, with D possibly matching TRBD1 (6 bases). CDR1 and CDR2 from the germline V gene are MRHNA and SNTAGT. V was pared by 4 bases and J by 1 base, with 14 bases between. This CDR3 is built from 15 residues. CDR3 protein: CASSVLTGKSYEQYF. The CDR3 DNA is TGTGCCAGCAGTGTCCTTACAGGGAAATCCTACGAGCAGTACTTC.

J is TRBJ1-1 and V is TRBV4-1; D may be TRBD1 (5 bases). The length of the CDR3 is 16 residues. Germline lookup yields CDR1 MGHRA and CDR2 YSYEKL. Trimming stripped 1 base from V and 3 bases from J, with 15 bases between. The DNA for the CDR3 is TGCGCCAGCAGCCAAGCCTCCAGGGTCGGAGACACTGAAGCTTTCTTT. Its translation: CASSQASRVGDTEAFF.

The rearrangement links TRBV9 to TRBJ2-7; D uncertain. Trimming removed 5 bases from V and 1 base from J, with 13 bases in between. This CDR3 is 14 amino acids long. Germline assignment: CDR1 SGDLS and CDR2 YYNGEE. The CDR3 nucleotides read TGTGCCAGCAGTCGAGGTCCCAATTCCTACGAGCAGTACTTC. This sequence encodes CASSRGPNSYEQYF.

This chain links TRBV5-1 with TRBJ2-1; TRBD2 matches 11 bases. The V and J ends lost 1 base and 8 bases, in that order; junction bases with no gene match: 8. Germline CDR1 SGHRS, CDR2 YFSETQ. The CDR3 is 16 residues long. The CDR3 sequence: CASSLSTSGSSHEQFF. CDR3 nucleotides: TGCGCCAGCAGCTTGTCTACTAGCGGGAGCTCGCATGAGCAGTTCTTC.

This chain joins TRBV28 and TRBJ1-2, with TRBD1 matching 8 bases. The germline CDR1 and CDR2 sequences are MDHEN and SYDVKM. V dropped 2 bases and J dropped 7; count of bases not matched to a gene: 9. The CDR3 runs 15 residues. The CDR3 DNA sequence: TGTGCCAGCAGTTTAAATACAGGGGGAGTTATTGGCTACACCTTC. Encoded protein: CASSLNTGGVIGYTF.

V is TRBV9 and J is TRBJ2-5, with a weak D call TRBD2 (6 bases). The length of the CDR3 is 17 residues. Germline loops: CDR1 SGDLS, CDR2 YYNGEE. Trimming left V 2 bases short and J 0 bases short, with 17 bases between. CDR3 DNA: TGTGCCAGCAGCGTCGATCCTTTAGCGGAGAACCAAGAGACCCAGTACTTC. As protein: CASSVDPLAENQETQYF.

The V call is TRBV5-1, the J call TRBJ1-5, with 7 bases lining up with TRBD1. Germline CDR1 reads SGHRS; CDR2 reads YFSETQ. With V trimmed by 0 bases and J by 4 bases, 7 bases remained unmatched. The CDR3 covers 16 residues. CDR3 nucleotide sequence: TGCGCCAGCAGCTTGGGTGCCGGGACAGAAAATCAGCCCCAGCATTTT. Its translation is CASSLGAGTENQPQHF.

In nucleotides, the CDR3 is TGTGCCAGCAGCCAAGCAGCGGGGGCCAGAGAGAGGGAAGCTTTCTTT. Its protein is CASSQAAGAREREAFF. V and J are TRBV3-1 (or the pseudogene TRBV3-2) and TRBJ1-1, with a possible D match to TRBD1 (6 bases). Between the trimmed V and J ends, which lost 1 base and 8 bases, there was a span of 20 bases. Germline CDR1 LGHDT, CDR2 YNNKEL (reference sequence). This CDR3 is 16 amino acids long.

The J gene is TRBJ2-1, the V gene TRBV5-4, with TRBD2 matching over 9 bases. V was pared by 7 bases and J by 1 base, with 3 bases of the junction left unmatched. Germline CDR1 SGHNT, CDR2 YYREEE (reference sequence). This CDR3 region has 14 residues. For the CDR3, the DNA is TGTGCCAGCGCAGCGGGAGGTTCCTACAATGAGCAGTTCTTC. It translates to CASAAGGSYNEQFF.

V usage is TRBV28 and J usage is TRBJ1-2; D is unresolved. The germline V gene encodes CDR1 MDHEN and CDR2 SYDVKM. CDR3 length: 14 residues. V lost 6 bases and J lost 5, with 16 bases in between. The CDR3 bases are TGTGCCAGCAGATTCCGGGGTCCGGGGTATGGCTACACCTTC. Encoded protein: CASRFRGPGYGYTF.

The rearrangement uses TRBV29-1 and TRBJ2-3; weak D call: TRBD1 (6 bases). The CDR3 extends over 12 amino acids. CDR1 is SQVTM, CDR2 ANQGSEA, per germline. The ends were cut back, 6 bases at V and 6 bases at J, with 13 bases in the middle. The CDR3 spells CSVVRGTDTQYF. The CDR3 DNA is TGCAGCGTGGTCAGGGGTACGGATACGCAGTATTTT.

V and J are TRBV30 and TRBJ1-5, with D possibly TRBD1 on 6 matching bases. CDR3 length: 16 amino acids. Per the germline V gene, CDR1 is GTSNPN and CDR2 is SVGIG (reference sequence). V dropped 2 bases and J dropped 6 bases, with 20 bases sitting between them. CDR3 sequence reads: CAWSPGTLGKGQPQHF. CDR3 nucleotide sequence: TGTGCCTGGAGTCCCGGGACATTGGGAAAGGGTCAGCCCCAGCATTTT.

The chain has TRBV9 and TRBJ2-2, with 7 nucleotides matching TRBD2. CDR1 is SGDLS, CDR2 YYNGEE, per germline. The CDR3 covers 16 residues. The V gene end was trimmed by 0 bases and the J gene end by 4 bases; junction bases not matched to a gene: 6. The CDR3 sequence is CASSVGAREGTGELFF. CDR3 DNA sequence: TGTGCCAGCAGCGTAGGAGCGAGGGAGGGCACCGGGGAGCTGTTTTTT.

The rearrangement uses TRBV5-4 and TRBJ1-5; D unresolved. The CDR3 spans 16 residues. V lost 0 bases and J lost 1, with 11 bases in between. Germline V lookup: CDR1 SGHNT, CDR2 YYREEE (reference sequence). This chain's CDR3 is CASSLAPGSSNQPQHF. CDR3 bases: TGTGCCAGCAGCTTGGCCCCAGGTTCGAGCAATCAGCCCCAGCATTTT.